Listed here are 14 T cell receptor beta chains from one sample, sequenced in a study of blood T cell repertoires in COVID-19. Sequenced by immunoSEQ multiplex PCR; TCRdb stores in-frame clones only, minus some. The sample yields around 110,000 clones, approximately 88% seen once. Sequences were obtained from peripheral blood. The receptors here all came from a human donor in a cohort sampled during active COVID-19.

V is TRBV21-1 and J is TRBJ2-1; the DNA was not compared with TRBD1, the D call given in the table. TRBV21-1 is deemed a pseudogene. CDR3 length equals 17 residues. CDR3 bases: TGTGCCAGCAGCAAAATGAGGGACAGGGGGTGCTACAATGAGCAGTTCTTC. Translating it yields CASSKMRDRGCYNEQFF.

The V gene is TRBV19, the J gene TRBJ2-5, with D possibly matching TRBD2 (5 bases). Germline V gives CDR1 LNHDA, CDR2 SQIVND (reference sequence). The CDR3 has 13 amino acids. V was trimmed by 4 bases and J by 2 bases, leaving 8 bases between them. CDR3 sequence (DNA): TGTGCCAGTAGTACGGACTTTCAAGAGACCCAGTACTTC. Encoded protein: CASSTDFQETQYF.

This rearrangement joins TRBV7-8 to TRBJ1-1; 10 nucleotides match TRBD1. The CDR3 runs 17 residues. Germline CDR1 reads SGHVS; CDR2 reads FQNEAQ. The V gene end was trimmed by 5 bases and the J gene end by 4 bases; junction bases not matched to a gene: 13. In DNA form, the CDR3 reads TGTGCCAGCAGCCGAAGGGACAGGGGCTGGTGGGGCACTGAAGCTTTCTTT. Protein product: CASSRRDRGWWGTEAFF.

This sequence joins TRBV30 and TRBJ2-7; D perhaps matches TRBD1 (5 bases). Trimming removed 1 base from V and 3 bases from J, with 10 bases in between. This CDR3 is 13 amino acids long. Germline V CDR1 and CDR2: GTSNPN, SVGIG (reference sequence). The CDR3 region is CAWSEQVDYEQYV. Written as DNA, the CDR3 is TGTGCCTGGAGTGAACAGGTAGACTACGAGCAGTACGTC.

V and J are TRBV14 and TRBJ2-5; possibly TRBD2 for D (6 bases). The CDR3 runs 17 residues. CDR1 and CDR2 from the germline V gene are SGHDN and FVKESK. V gave up 5 bases and J gave up 0 bases, with 19 bases separating them. The DNA of the CDR3 is TGTGCCAGCAGCGTCCGTTTGGGTAGCGGAAACCAAGAGACCCAGTACTTC. Protein product: CASSVRLGSGNQETQYF.

The chain is built from TRBV7-8 and TRBJ2-7; a possible D gene is TRBD1 (5 bases). Germline loops: CDR1 SGHVS, CDR2 FQNEAQ. There are 18 residues in the CDR3. Trimming took off 5 bases at V and 1 base at J, with 24 bases between the two ends. The CDR3 is CASSPGSQGSVFSYEQYF. CDR3 coding DNA: TGTGCCAGCAGCCCCGGCTCCCAGGGTTCGGTGTTTTCCTACGAGCAGTACTTC.

Here the CDR3 DNA reads TGTGCCAGCAGTTTAGCCACTAGTAGGTTGTTCTTC. Translation: CASSLATSRLFF. V usage is TRBV27 and J usage is TRBJ2-1; perhaps TRBD2 as D (5 bases). Germline CDR1 and CDR2: MNHEY and SMNVEV (reference sequence). Between the trimmed V and J ends, which lost 2 bases and 15 bases, there was a span of 14 bases. The CDR3 totals 12 residues.

This chain links TRBV30 with TRBJ1-5; D is undetermined. The CDR3 runs 12 residues. Germline values: CDR1 GTSNPN, CDR2 SVGIG (reference sequence). V dropped 2 bases and J dropped 6 bases, with 8 bases sitting between them. CDR3 loop: CAWSTPGQPQHF. The CDR3 DNA is TGTGCCTGGAGTACACCGGGTCAGCCCCAGCATTTT.

This clone was seen a handful of times. The J gene is TRBJ2-5, the V gene TRBV5-1; 10 bases fit TRBD2. Germline V lookup: CDR1 SGHRS, CDR2 YFSETQ. The V segment lost 5 bases and the J segment 4 bases; nucleotides outside the gene matches: 8. The CDR3 consists of 15 residues. CDR3 sequence reads: CASSFLAGAGETQYF. CDR3 DNA sequence: TGCGCCAGCAGTTTCCTAGCGGGAGCGGGAGAGACCCAGTACTTC.

J is TRBJ2-1 and V is TRBV7-3; 8 bases fit TRBD2. In germline, CDR1 is SGHTA, CDR2 FQGTGA. This CDR3 contains 18 residues. Trimming removed 0 bases from V and 5 bases from J; junction bases left unmatched: 12. The CDR3 DNA is TGTGCCAGCAGCTTAACGCACGGAGGTCTAGCGGGCAACAATGAGCAGTTCTTC. Encoded protein: CASSLTHGGLAGNNEQFF.

J is TRBJ2-3 and V is TRBV29-1; TRBD2 matches 11 bases. The CDR3 spans 16 residues. In germline, CDR1 is SQVTM, CDR2 ANQGSEA. V shed 2 bases and J 5 bases; nucleotides not matched to a gene: 9. CDR3 protein: CSVEPTSGRFGDTQYF. The CDR3 nucleotides read TGCAGCGTTGAACCAACTAGCGGGAGATTCGGAGATACGCAGTATTTT.

The V call is TRBV7-2, the J call TRBJ2-7; 7 bases are a match to TRBD1. Looked up from germline, CDR1 is SGHTA and CDR2 is FQGNSA. V shed 5 bases and J 7 bases; nucleotides not matched to a gene: 11. The CDR3 runs to 14 residues. The CDR3 DNA reads as TGTGCCAGCAGCCGCAGACAGGGTAGTGGAGAGCAGTACTTC. Amino acid sequence: CASSRRQGSGEQYF.

The chain uses TRBV5-1 and TRBJ2-1; possibly TRBD2 for D (6 bases). The V gene's germline CDR1 is SGHRS and CDR2 YFSETQ. With 2 bases removed from V and 9 bases from J, the gap between germline ends came to 15 bases. The CDR3 loop spans 14 amino acids. CDR3 bases: TGCGCCAGCAGCTTTAGTACTAGCTCGGGTGAGCAGTTCTTC. Translation: CASSFSTSSGEQFF.

The CDR3 DNA reads as TGTGCCAGCTCACCAGGACAGGGAGGGCAGGGCACTGAAGCTTTCTTT. It encodes CASSPGQGGQGTEAFF. The rearrangement links TRBV18 to TRBJ1-1, with TRBD1 matching over 8 bases. Germline CDR1 is KGHSH and CDR2 is LQKENI. After removal of 2 bases from V and 4 bases from J, the junction contained 9 bases not matched to a gene. The CDR3 covers 16 residues.